The 20 T cell receptor beta chains presented below share a single source sample, sequenced in a study of T cell repertoires in cytomegalovirus infection. TCRdb re-analysed the reads in MiXCR, keeping a single row per CDR3 protein. The repertoire holds around 710,000 distinct CDR3 sequences, 25% to 35% seen once, with roughly 13% in the top ten. No cognate antigen is known for these TCRs. The specimen comprised cultured CD8+ T cells from PBMCs, sampled from culture after CMV antigen stimulation. Source of these receptors: a human donor in good health (CMV status not recorded). Some clones in this sample may be carry-over from other donors' samples.

This clonotype came up a few times. This chain uses TRBV4-2 with TRBJ1-5, with D perhaps TRBD1 (5 bases). With 0 bases removed from V and 0 bases from J, the gap between germline ends came to 9 bases. CDR1 and CDR2 from the germline V gene are LGHNA and YNFKEQ. CDR3 length: 16 residues. CDR3 region: CASSQDPGGSNQPQHF. The CDR3 DNA follows: TGTGCCAGCAGCCAAGATCCCGGGGGTAGCAATCAGCCCCAGCATTTT.

The chain is built from TRBV4-3 and TRBJ1-1, with D possibly being TRBD1 (6 bases). CDR3 length equals 13 residues. Looked up from germline, CDR1 is LGHNA and CDR2 is YSLEER. Trimming took 2 bases from V and 5 from J, leaving 9 bases between them. In nucleotides, the CDR3 is TGCGCCAGCAGCCAAACGGGGGCGACTGAAGCTTTCTTT. Translation: CASSQTGATEAFF.

The chain links TRBV4-1 to TRBJ1-2; 7 bases agree with TRBD1. V gave up 0 bases and J gave up 8 bases; unmatched junction bases: 6. Germline V gene data show CDR1 as MGHRA and CDR2 as YSYEKL. This CDR3 region has 14 residues. The CDR3 sequence: CASSQEGQGVGYTF. CDR3 in DNA: TGCGCCAGCAGCCAAGAAGGTCAGGGGGTAGGCTACACCTTC.

This clonotype was found a few times. V and J are TRBV27 and TRBJ2-1, with a tentative D call TRBD2 (5 bases). CDR1 and CDR2 (germline): MNHEY, SMNVEV (reference sequence). The CDR3 is 17 residues long. Trimming removed 4 bases at V and 0 bases at J, with 16 bases between. The CDR3 reads CASSSPLGVSSYNEQFF. In DNA form, the CDR3 reads TGTGCCAGCAGTTCTCCGCTCGGGGTTTCCTCCTACAATGAGCAGTTCTTC.

The chain employs TRBV19 and TRBJ2-3; 10 bases fit TRBD2. The J segment lost 4 bases and the V segment lost 7 bases, leaving 5 bases of the junction unmatched. Looked up from germline, CDR1 is LNHDA and CDR2 is SQIVND (reference sequence). The CDR3 runs to 14 residues. The CDR3 coding sequence is TGTGCCAGTAATAGCGGGGGGTTCTCAGATACGCAGTATTTT. Its translation is CASNSGGFSDTQYF. Looking up the rest from reference TRBV19 and TRBJ2-3 gives the full variable domain: DGGITQSPKYLFRKEGQNVTLSCEQNLNHDAMYWYRQDPGQGLRLIYYSQIVNDFQKGDIAEGYSVSREKKESFPLTVTSAQKNPTAFYLCASNSGGFSDTQYFGPGTRLTVL.

The rearrangement joins TRBV10-2 to TRBJ1-1; 8 bases line up with TRBD1. CDR3 length equals 14 residues. V dropped 3 bases and J dropped 5; count of bases not matched to a gene: 5. The germline V gene encodes CDR1 WSHSY and CDR2 SAAADI. CDR3 DNA: TGCGCCAGCAGTGAAAGGACAGGGAGAACTGAAGCTTTCTTT. This gives the protein CASSERTGRTEAFF.

V and J are TRBV7-6 and TRBJ2-5; D may be TRBD2 (5 bases). The germline gives CDR1 SGHVS, CDR2 FNYEAQ. The CDR3 spans 14 residues. V lost 3 bases to trimming and J lost 2 bases, with 10 bases between them. CDR3 bases: TGTGCCAGCAGCTTGTCGGGGTGGCAAGAGACCCAGTACTTC. It codes for CASSLSGWQETQYF.

This chain uses TRBV28 with TRBJ1-2; 8 bases fit TRBD1. Looked up from germline, CDR1 is MDHEN and CDR2 is SYDVKM. The CDR3 consists of 14 residues. V gave up 9 bases and J gave up 4 bases; unmatched junction bases: 10. CDR3 in DNA: TGTGCCAGTTCAGACAGGGGTTTGGGCTATGGCTACACCTTC. It yields the protein CASSDRGLGYGYTF.

This chain uses TRBV6-5 with TRBJ1-1; D unresolved. CDR1 is MNHEY, CDR2 SVGAGI, per germline. V lost 0 bases, J lost 8 bases, and 10 bases lay in between. The CDR3 spans 13 residues. CDR3: CASSYSQYSEAFF. The DNA of the CDR3 is TGTGCCAGCAGTTACTCGCAATACTCGGAAGCTTTCTTT.

This clonotype was counted a few times. One end of the junction does not line up with germline, which may come from a read error. V usage is TRBV7-2 and J usage is TRBJ2-3; either TRBD1 or TRBD2 may supply D (5 bases each). Per the germline V gene, CDR1 is SGHTA and CDR2 is FQGNSA. CDR3 length: 16 amino acids. In nucleotides, the CDR3 is TGTGTCAGCAGAACTACCGGGGCCTGGACGACAGATACGCAGTATTTT. Its protein is CVSRTTGAWTTDTQYF.

A few counts support this clonotype. This chain joins TRBV5-5 and TRBJ2-3, with a tentative D call TRBD2 (5 bases). CDR1 and CDR2 from the germline V gene are SGHKS and YYEKEE (reference sequence). The CDR3 contains 16 residues. Trimming stripped 7 bases from V and 1 base from J, with 19 bases between. The CDR3 bases are TGTGCCAGCCCCTCCTTGGCCGGGGTAGGCACAGATACGCAGTATTTT. Protein product: CASPSLAGVGTDTQYF.

This rearrangement joins TRBV6-2 or TRBV6-3 to TRBJ2-1, with 12 bases identical to TRBD2. V shed 6 bases, J shed 7 bases, and the junction held 7 bases outside the gene matches. Germline V gene lookup returns CDR1 MNHEY and CDR2 SVGEGT. The CDR3 spans 15 residues. The DNA for the CDR3 is TGTGCCAGCAGCACCCTAGCGGGGGGGCCGAATGAGCAGTTCTTC. This codes for CASSTLAGGPNEQFF.

The V gene is TRBV20-1, the J gene TRBJ2-7; D might be TRBD2 (6 bases). Trimming took 6 bases from V and 3 from J, leaving 12 bases between them. The germline V gene encodes CDR1 DFQATT and CDR2 SNEGSKA (reference sequence). The CDR3 has 12 residues. CDR3 sequence reads: CSARGDYYEQYF. In DNA form, the CDR3 reads TGCAGTGCGCGGGGCGACTACTACGAGCAGTACTTC.

The chain joins TRBV27 to TRBJ2-1, with D unresolved. The CDR3 loop spans 15 amino acids. The V end lost 7 bases, the J end lost 5 bases, and 18 bases lay between the germline ends. The V gene's germline CDR1 is MNHEY and CDR2 SMNVEV (reference sequence). CDR3 sequence reads: CASTTGFPYDNEQFF. The DNA for the CDR3 is TGTGCCAGCACCACCGGGTTCCCTTACGACAATGAGCAGTTCTTC.

This clonotype was recorded many times. This CDR3 reads CASTQGQGSAYEQYV. CDR3 DNA sequence: TGTGCCAGCACGCAGGGACAGGGATCGGCCTACGAGCAGTACGTC. V usage is TRBV28 and J usage is TRBJ2-7, with TRBD1 identical over 9 bases. There are 15 residues in the CDR3. CDR1 is MDHEN and CDR2 is SYDVKM in the germline V gene. V trimming: 7 bases; J trimming: 2 bases; junction bases outside the gene matches: 9.

The sample holds many counts of this clonotype. The chain is built from TRBV7-9 and TRBJ2-3, with 7 positions matching TRBD2. Germline V lookup: CDR1 SEHNR, CDR2 FQNEAQ (reference sequence). This CDR3 is built from 17 residues. With 4 bases clipped from V and 0 bases from J, the junction kept 10 bases outside the gene matches. Here the CDR3 DNA reads TGTGCCAGCAGCTCTACTGCTAGCGGTCCTAGCACAGATACGCAGTATTTT. This codes for CASSSTASGPSTDTQYF.

The sample holds one count of this clonotype. The V gene is TRBV7-9, the J gene TRBJ1-4; possible D gene TRBD1, 5 bases. V was shortened by 5 bases and J by 5 bases, with 15 bases between the two germline ends. The CDR3 has 15 amino acids. Germline CDR1 SEHNR, CDR2 FQNEAQ (reference sequence). The CDR3 DNA follows: TGTGCCAGCAGCCGCGTGGGGGAGGGAAATGAAAAACTGTTTTTT. This gives the protein CASSRVGEGNEKLFF.

The V gene is TRBV29-1, the J gene TRBJ1-2; 7 positions match TRBD1. The ends lost 3 bases at V and 4 bases at J; junction bases unmatched: 5. There are 13 residues in the CDR3. Germline CDR1 SQVTM, CDR2 ANQGSEA. The CDR3 DNA reads as TGCAGCGTTGACCGAGGGGGCTCCTATGGCTACACCTTC. Amino acid sequence: CSVDRGGSYGYTF.

The V gene is TRBV24-1, the J gene TRBJ2-1; tentative D call: TRBD2 (5 bases). The CDR3 covers 15 residues. V lost 3 bases and J 0 bases, leaving 8 bases between the germline ends. CDR1 KGHDR and CDR2 SFDVKD come from the germline V gene. CDR3 sequence: CATSDAGISYNEQFF. The CDR3 nucleotides read TGTGCCACCAGTGATGCCGGGATCTCCTACAATGAGCAGTTCTTC.

This clonotype was seen a handful of times. The genes are TRBV5-5 and TRBJ1-1, with TRBD1 matching 10 bases. With V trimmed by 2 bases and J by 5 bases, 3 bases remained unmatched. CDR1 is SGHKS and CDR2 is YYEKEE in the germline V gene (reference sequence). The CDR3 has 14 amino acids. CDR3 bases: TGTGCCAGCAGCTTTGACAGGGGGCAGACTGAAGCTTTCTTT. Its translation: CASSFDRGQTEAFF.